This TCR beta chain was profiled in a study of blood T cell repertoires in COVID-19. Study in general: Acute and convalescent COVID-19 specimens originated in the United States, Italy and Spain. T cells, B-cell-depleted T cells, or PBMCs supplied cDNA or gDNA.

In germline, CDR1 is LNHDA, CDR2 SQIVND (reference sequence). V was shortened by 5 bases and J by 2 bases, with 10 bases between the two germline ends. This CDR3 is 14 amino acids long. As handled by the study authors: The assay estimated nucleated cells by amplifying reference gene primers. Libraries were prepared by immunoSEQ multiplex PCR; TCRdb keeps only in-frame clonotypes and omits some of them. V and J calls and clone size are as listed in that table; D and trimming were resolved from the DNA. The table has 90,000 to 130,000 clones, over 75% seen once; the top ten hold 2% to 3%. Sequencing input: peripheral blood. The origin of this receptor is a human donor in a cohort sampled during active COVID-19. The chain is built from TRBV19 and TRBJ1-3; the D gene is possibly TRBD1 (6 bases). Here the CDR3 DNA reads TGTGCCAGTAGTTACAGGGCTCCTGGAAACACCATATATTTT. This sequence encodes CASSYRAPGNTIYF.